This T cell receptor (beta chain) was sequenced during a study of blood T cell repertoires in COVID-19. The germline V and J ends were trimmed by 0 bases and 7 bases, with 4 bases remaining between them. The CDR3 loop spans 13 amino acids. Germline V gives CDR1 MNHEY, CDR2 SVGAGI. Using immunoSEQ multiplex PCR, the repertoire was profiled, and TCRdb retains in-frame clones only, with some absent. The table has some 59,000 clones, more than 70% seen once. The sequence was obtained from a man aged 30 to 45 with COVID-19, enrolled during active disease. The gene calls are TRBV6-5 and TRBJ1-6; D ambiguous. The material sequenced was peripheral blood. The chain's CDR3 is CASSYSRNSPLHF. The CDR3 DNA sequence: TGTGCCAGCAGTTACTCGAGAAATTCACCCCTCCACTTT.